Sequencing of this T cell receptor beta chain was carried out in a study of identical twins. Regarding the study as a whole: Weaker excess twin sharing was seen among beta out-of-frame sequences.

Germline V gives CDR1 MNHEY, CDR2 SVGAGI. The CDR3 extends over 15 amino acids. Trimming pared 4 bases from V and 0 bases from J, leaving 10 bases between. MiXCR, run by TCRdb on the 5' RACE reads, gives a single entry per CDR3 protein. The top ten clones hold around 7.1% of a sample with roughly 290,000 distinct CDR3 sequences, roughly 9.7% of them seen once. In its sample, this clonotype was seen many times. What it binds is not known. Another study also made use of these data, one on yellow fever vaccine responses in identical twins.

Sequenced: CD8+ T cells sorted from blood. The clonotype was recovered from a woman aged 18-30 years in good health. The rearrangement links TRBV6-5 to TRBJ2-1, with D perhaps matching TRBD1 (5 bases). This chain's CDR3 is CASSWGGNSYNEQFF. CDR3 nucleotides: TGTGCCAGCAGTTGGGGCGGAAACTCCTACAATGAGCAGTTCTTC.